This T cell receptor beta chain was sequenced during a study of blood T cell repertoires in COVID-19 (dated by TCRdb to the early 2020s). General notes on the study: Samples covering the acute and convalescent phases of COVID-19 were provided by collaborators in the United States, Italy and Spain. The material from the prospective study consisted of cDNA or gDNA derived from T cells, B-cell-depleted T cells, or PBMCs. Nearly every sample came with metadata listing a de-identified subject ID, COVID-19 status, age in years and sex. HLA class I and class II types, where available, came from metadata supplied by the sample provider rather than from assay-based typing. Samples came from the ongoing ImmuneRACE study (first 160 participants) plus 1,254 subjects from 6 global collaborators. Subjects who had been exposed to COVID-19, were actively infected with it, or had recovered from it provided the deeply sampled blood TCRbeta repertoires that made up the dataset. The repertoires were released in a freely available public database meant as a resource for research on the immune response to SARS-CoV-2.

General conclusions and limits of the study: How much clinical and demographic metadata was included differed by source and by participant, and the metadata was provided uncurated.

Notes on this clone: The specificity of this receptor is unknown. One base away there is no much larger clone; base qualities are not given.

Based on the germline V gene, the CDR1 and CDR2 sequences are ENHRY and SYGVKD. The V end gives up 7 bases and the J end 5 bases, leaving 12 bases in the junction not matched to a gene. The CDR3 contains 15 residues, cysteine and phenylalanine counted. The only DNA kept is the CDR3, 45 bases in frame from the first base. The immunoSEQ Assay, a bias-controlled multiplex PCR, was used to amplify TCRbeta CDR3 regions from genomic DNA. As for the original processing: The number of nucleated cells in each sample was estimated by amplification of reference gene primers within the assay. To quantify the absolute abundance of each unique TCRbeta CDR3 rearrangement, sequence reads were collapsed and filtered. Productive Simpson clonality was computed per sample as the square root of Simpson's diversity index over productive rearrangements. TCRdb retrieved this table from immuneACCESS and kept in-frame rearrangements only. Not all clones are present; in checked studies, unresolved V genes account for under half, and no reason is known for the remainder. That table is the source of V, J and clone size, and D and trimming were worked out from the DNA. A total of 200,000 to 250,000 clones appear in this sample, around nine tenths of them only once. Of the sample, roughly 3.7% is held by the ten largest clones.

In the prospective study, participants were 18 to 89 years old, resided in about two dozen geographic areas of the United States, and were enrolled through a virtual design. Cohort assignment in the prospective study relied on participant-reported clinical history from a screening survey and a study questionnaire. A participant counted as exposed if, within 2 weeks of entering the study, that participant had been in contact with someone who had a PCR-confirmed or clinician-diagnosed COVID-19 case. In the prospective study, mobile phlebotomists collected whole blood, serum and a nasopharyngeal or oropharyngeal swab from each participant. Over a roughly 2-month period, participants in the prospective study had the option of providing additional blood draws and questionnaires. Blood samples from the prospective study were shipped frozen or at room temperature prior to DNA extraction.

Here the chain combines TRBV10-3 and TRBJ2-7, and 9 junction bases match TRBD1. The source material was PBMCs or T cells enriched from blood (not recorded which). The clonotype comes from a woman in her twenties or thirties who had been exposed to COVID-19. The CDR3 is CAITRGGQGVDEQYF. The nucleotide sequence is TGTGCCATCACCCGAGGGGGACAGGGCGTTGACGAGCAGTACTTC.